This T cell receptor (beta chain) comes out of a study of Tregs in tolerant kidney transplant recipients. Per germline, CDR1 SEHNR and CDR2 FQNEAQ (reference sequence). This CDR3 has 14 residues. Trimming removed 5 bases from V and 9 bases from J; junction bases left unmatched: 10. Assay used: immunoSEQ multiplex PCR; TCRdb lists only in-frame clones, some missing. Among approximately 90,000 clones, over 85% were seen once, and the ten largest hold 4.5% to 5%. The specimen sequenced was CD8+ T cells from blood. The chain employs TRBV7-9 and TRBJ2-1; 7 bases are shared with TRBD2. The sequence derives from a human donor in good health. The CDR3 DNA sequence: TGTGCCAGCAGCAGGGAGGGGCCTGGGGGTGAGCAGTTCTTC. Protein sequence: CASSREGPGGEQFF.